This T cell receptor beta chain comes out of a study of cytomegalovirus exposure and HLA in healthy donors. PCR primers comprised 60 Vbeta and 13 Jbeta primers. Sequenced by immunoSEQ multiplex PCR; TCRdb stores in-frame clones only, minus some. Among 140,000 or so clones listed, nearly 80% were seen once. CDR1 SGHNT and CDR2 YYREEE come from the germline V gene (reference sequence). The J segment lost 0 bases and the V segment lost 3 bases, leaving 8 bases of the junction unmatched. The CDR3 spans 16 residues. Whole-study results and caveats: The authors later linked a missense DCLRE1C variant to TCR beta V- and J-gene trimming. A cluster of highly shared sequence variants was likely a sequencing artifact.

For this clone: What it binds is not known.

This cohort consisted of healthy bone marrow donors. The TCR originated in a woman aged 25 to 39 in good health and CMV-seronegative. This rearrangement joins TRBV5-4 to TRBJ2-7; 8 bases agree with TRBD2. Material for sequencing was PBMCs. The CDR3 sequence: CASSWGGGSSSYEQYF. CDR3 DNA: TGTGCCAGCAGCTGGGGCGGGGGGTCGAGCTCCTACGAGCAGTACTTC.